This TCR beta chain was recorded in a study of molecular identifiers for immune sequencing clone quantification. Findings and caveats of the study: Clones above 20 RNA copies held over 98% of effector molecules, under 1% in naive cells.

The CDR3 has 18 residues. Germline CDR1 is SEHNR and CDR2 is FQNEAQ (reference sequence). V gave up 5 bases and J gave up 2 bases; unmatched junction bases: 16. This clonotype was counted at least ten times. The target antigen is unknown. Methods described previously were used for bulk TCR libraries, and listed TCR primers were applied. TCRdb itself ran the PCR reads through MiXCR, one entry per CDR3 protein. The sample holds about 53,000 distinct CDR3 sequences, approximately 40% seen once. From 20,000 to 1,000,000 sorted cells, naive CD8 libraries were generated with 10%, 30% or 50% RNA. Material: naive CD8+ T cells from blood, with Jurkat cell RNA spiked in. The sample's subset: FACS-sorted CD8+CD4-CCR7+CD45RA+ naive T cells. The chain carries TRBV7-9 and TRBJ1-2; TRBD1 matches 8 bases. This clonotype was obtained from a human donor in good health. Some libraries in this study had Jurkat cell RNA spiked in. CDR3 in DNA: TGTGCCAGCAGCCATCCGGCAGGGGGCGGCAATCCGAACTATGGCTACACCTTC. It is translated as CASSHPAGGGNPNYGYTF.